Shown below are 26 T cell receptor beta chains from a single sample sequenced in a study of Graves' ophthalmopathy and Graves' hyperthyroidism listed by TCRdb under 2018. The reads were generated on an Illumina HiSeq 2000. For repertoire sequencing, the TCR beta CDR3 regions were amplified from RNA transcripts. A first-round RT-PCR used HTBI primers with the Qiagen OneStep RT-PCR kit, followed by a second-round multiplex PCR, size selection and purification. Using fastp trimming at Q25 and MiXCR clonotype assembly, TCRdb reanalyzed the public sequencing data and kept in-frame beta chains. A single entry per CDR3 protein holds the most common genes and DNA from its merged rows. Here the sample has about 1.1 million distinct CDR3 sequences; about 36% occur a single time. The top ten constitute more than 9.5% of the sample. Sequences were obtained from peripheral blood or thyroid tissue (not recorded which). These receptors were collected from an adult man with Graves' hyperthyroidism.

In its sample, this clonotype was seen many times. This chain uses TRBV20-1 with TRBJ1-5, with D hard to call. V was shortened by 6 bases and J by 3 bases, with 12 bases between the two germline ends. This CDR3 region has 13 residues. CDR1 and CDR2 from the germline V gene are DFQATT and SNEGSKA (reference sequence). The CDR3 reads CSASDKPNQPQHF. As DNA, the CDR3 is TGCAGTGCCTCTGACAAGCCCAATCAGCCCCAGCATTTT.

This chain uses TRBV10-2 with TRBJ2-7, with TRBD1 identical over 7 bases. V lost 3 bases, J lost 3 bases, and 8 bases stayed unmatched. The CDR3 has 15 residues. Germline CDR1 reads WSHSY; CDR2 reads SAAADI. The CDR3, as DNA: TGCGCCAGCAGTGACTCCGGGACAGCAAGCTACGAGCAGTACTTC. Translation: CASSDSGTASYEQYF.

As concerns this clonotype: It differs at one base from a far larger clone, so likely a read error. The V and J genes are TRBV7-2 and TRBJ2-7; possibly TRBD1 for D (6 bases). Germline V gene lookup returns CDR1 SGHTA and CDR2 FQGNSA. The CDR3 runs to 14 residues. CDR3 protein: CASSSDRSSYEQSF. The CDR3, as DNA: TGTGCCAGCAGCTCAGACAGGAGCTCCTACGAGCAGTCCTTC.

This clonotype has a single count. The V call is TRBV5-5, the J call TRBJ2-7; D gene ambiguous. The CDR3 sequence is 15 residues long. Trimming took off 7 bases at V and 4 bases at J, with 21 bases between the two ends. Germline assignment: CDR1 SGHKS and CDR2 YYEKEE (reference sequence). The CDR3 sequence is CASGQGSKPSYEQYF. Here the CDR3 DNA reads TGTGCCAGCGGCCAAGGCTCCAAACCCAGTTACGAGCAGTACTTC.

The genes are TRBV29-1 and TRBJ1-1; tentatively, D is TRBD1 (6 bases). The CDR3 sequence is 11 residues long. Deletions cut 6 bases from V and 7 bases from J, with 12 bases between. From germline, CDR1 is SQVTM and CDR2 ANQGSEA. The CDR3 sequence is CSVADRDEAFF. The CDR3 nucleotides read TGCAGCGTCGCGGACAGAGATGAAGCTTTCTTT. Supplemented by reference TRBV29-1 and TRBJ1-1, the full variable domain reads SAVISQKPSRDICQRGTSLTIQCQVDSQVTMMFWYRQQPGQSLTLIATANQGSEATYESGFVIDKFPISRPNLTFSTLTVSNMSPEDSSIYLCSVADRDEAFFGQGTRLTVV.

At least ten counts were recorded for this clonotype. This sequence joins TRBV7-9 and TRBJ2-7; 8 positions match TRBD1. V trimming: 5 bases; J trimming: 5 bases; junction bases outside the gene matches: 14. Germline V gene lookup returns CDR1 SEHNR and CDR2 FQNEAQ (reference sequence). CDR3 size: 16 residues. CDR3 region: CASSPTGQGISNEQYF. In DNA form, the CDR3 reads TGTGCCAGCAGCCCCACCGGACAGGGAATTTCCAACGAGCAGTACTTC.

This clonotype came up many times. In DNA form, the CDR3 reads TGTGCCAGCAGTTACCACGCAAACACTGAAGCTTTCTTT. Translated, it gives CASSYHANTEAFF. This chain connects TRBV6-6 to TRBJ1-1; D gene ambiguous. Trimming left V 2 bases short and J 2 bases short, with 6 bases between. Germline-derived CDR1 and CDR2 are MNHNY and SVGAGI (reference sequence). The CDR3 length is 13 residues.

This clonotype was detected only once. This may arise from a read error, as a much more abundant clone is one base away. The V call is TRBV11-2, the J call TRBJ2-7; tentatively, D is TRBD2 (6 bases). This CDR3 has 15 amino acids. In germline, CDR1 is SGHAT, CDR2 FQNNGV. Trimming stripped 1 base from V and 6 bases from J, with 16 bases between. The CDR3 loop reads CASSLGVGGPFEQYF. CDR3 bases: TGTGCCAGCAGCTTAGGGGTCGGAGGGCCCTTCGAGCAGTACTTC.

Turning to this clonotype: The junction differs from germline at one of its ends, possibly a read error. V and J are TRBV10-3 and TRBJ1-5, with D perhaps matching TRBD1 (5 bases). Germline values: CDR1 ENHRY, CDR2 SYGVKD. The CDR3 has 14 amino acids. The CDR3 coding sequence is TGTGCCAGCAGTTTATTCAGGGCTCATCAGCCCCAGCATTTT. Encoded protein: CASSLFRAHQPQHF.

Regarding this clonotype: A read error may be the cause here, since a much bigger clone is one base away. The rearrangement uses TRBV20-1 and TRBJ2-7, with 7 positions matching TRBD2. CDR1 is DFQATT and CDR2 is SNEGSKA in the germline V gene (reference sequence). Germline trimming cut 5 bases from V and 6 bases from J; bases unmatched to any gene: 10. The CDR3 covers 13 residues. The CDR3 sequence is CSARTEGGFEQYF. The CDR3 nucleotides read TGCAGTGCTCGTACGGAGGGAGGGTTCGAGCAGTACTTC.

This clonotype was observed many times. The rearrangement links TRBV29-1 to TRBJ2-2, with 7 nucleotides matching TRBD2. Germline V gene lookup returns CDR1 SQVTM and CDR2 ANQGSEA. V lost 7 bases and J lost 3; bases outside the gene matches: 8. The CDR3 runs 14 residues. The CDR3: CSATGTTYTGELFF. Here the CDR3 DNA reads TGCAGCGCTACCGGGACTACCTACACCGGGGAGCTGTTTTTT.

V and J are TRBV5-5 and TRBJ1-6; no clear D gene. The V end lost 1 base, the J end lost 8 bases, and 7 bases lay between the germline ends. The CDR3 runs 13 residues. CDR1 and CDR2 from the germline V gene are SGHKS and YYEKEE (reference sequence). CDR3 coding DNA: TGTGCCAGCAGCTTGAAGCCGGATTCACCCCTCCACTTT. Its protein product is CASSLKPDSPLHF.

This sequence joins TRBV11-2 and TRBJ2-5; 12 nucleotides align to TRBD1. The germline V gene has CDR1 SGHAT and CDR2 FQNNGV. The CDR3 sequence is 17 residues long. V shed 1 base and J 6 bases; nucleotides not matched to a gene: 9. The CDR3 region is CASSLAGTGGDLQTQYF. The CDR3 DNA sequence: TGTGCCAGCAGCTTAGCGGGGACAGGGGGCGACTTGCAGACCCAGTACTTC.

This chain uses TRBV12-3 or TRBV12-4 with TRBJ1-5; TRBD1 agrees at 7 bases. The CDR3 has 15 residues. Losses at the gene ends were 6 bases for V and 4 bases for J; bases not matched to a gene: 9. This chain's CDR3 is CASSNTPGGNQPQHF. As DNA, the CDR3 is TGTGCCAGCAGCAACACCCCAGGGGGGAATCAGCCCCAGCATTTT.

This sequence joins TRBV29-1 and TRBJ1-1; TRBD1 matches 7 bases. The CDR3 consists of 14 residues. V gave up 4 bases and J gave up 0 bases; unmatched junction bases: 5. Germline CDR1 and CDR2: SQVTM and ANQGSEA. DNA for the CDR3: TGCAGCGTTGCTACAGGGGTCATGAACACTGAAGCTTTCTTT. Protein: CSVATGVMNTEAFF.

CDR3 in amino acids: CASSRLLAGGRYEQYF. The CDR3 nucleotides are TGTGCCAGCAGCCGCCTACTAGCGGGGGGGCGATACGAGCAGTACTTC. This rearrangement joins TRBV14 to TRBJ2-7; the match to TRBD2 covers 13 bases. The CDR3 runs to 16 residues. CDR1 SGHDN and CDR2 FVKESK come from the germline V gene. Trimming took 4 bases from V and 4 from J; bases not matched to a gene: 7.

The chain uses TRBV7-6 and TRBJ2-7; 9 bases are shared with TRBD2. This CDR3 has 13 amino acids. Trimming at V came to 6 bases and at J to 6 bases, leaving 6 bases not matched to a gene. Germline CDR1 and CDR2: SGHVS and FNYEAQ. The CDR3 protein is CASSLKRGAEQYF. The CDR3 DNA reads TGTGCCAGCAGTTTAAAGCGGGGGGCCGAGCAGTACTTC.

In its sample, this clonotype was seen many times. This chain uses TRBV20-1 with TRBJ1-5; a possible D gene is TRBD1 (5 bases). Germline V gene sequence: CDR1 DFQATT, CDR2 SNEGSKA (reference sequence). Trimming cost V 6 bases and J 1 base, with 16 bases left between them. The CDR3 runs to 15 residues. The CDR3 region is CSAGSKGPSNQPQHF. In DNA form, the CDR3 reads TGCAGTGCAGGATCAAAGGGACCAAGCAATCAGCCCCAGCATTTT.

V and J are TRBV7-8 and TRBJ1-2; D remains unclear. Germline assignment: CDR1 SGHVS and CDR2 FQNEAQ. There are 15 residues in the CDR3. V shed 6 bases and J shed 0 bases, with 14 bases lying between them. CDR3 in DNA: TGTGCCAGCAGTTTATCTCCCGGGGCTAACTATGGCTACACCTTC. Protein: CASSLSPGANYGYTF.

Concerning this clonotype itself: Relative to the germline gene, one junction end is altered; a read error may explain this. CDR3 coding DNA: TGCGCCAGCAGCCAAGAAAGTCGGGGGACCGGCAATCAGCCCCAGCATTTT. Translating it yields CASSQESRGTGNQPQHF. The chain combines TRBV25-1 with TRBJ1-5; tentative D call: TRBD1 (5 bases). Looked up from germline, CDR1 is MGHDK and CDR2 is SYGVNS. The CDR3 totals 17 residues.

CDR3 coding DNA: TGTGCCAGCAGCTTAGGGGCCGACGCAACTAATGAAAAACTGTTTTTT. Translation: CASSLGADATNEKLFF. V gene TRBV11-2 combines with J gene TRBJ1-4; D is uncertain. Germline CDR1 SGHAT, CDR2 FQNNGV. The CDR3 covers 16 residues. The V end lost 1 base, the J end lost 0 bases, and 9 bases lay between the germline ends.

The V gene is TRBV7-6, the J gene TRBJ1-5; maybe TRBD1 (5 bases). The V and J ends lost 1 base and 11 bases respectively, with 18 bases between them. The CDR3 spans 15 residues. CDR1 SGHVS and CDR2 FNYEAQ come from the germline V gene. The CDR3 nucleotides read TGTGCCAGCAGCTTAGGTGGTCAGGGCCGGCAGACCCAGCATTTT. Its protein is CASSLGGQGRQTQHF.

This clonotype showed up just a few times. The J gene is TRBJ1-4, the V gene TRBV6-5; D remains unclear. Looked up from germline, CDR1 is MNHEY and CDR2 is SVGAGI. Trimming left V 5 bases short and J 0 bases short, with 10 bases between. The CDR3 spans 15 residues. In DNA form, the CDR3 reads TGTGCCAGCAGTCGAAGCCTAGCAACTAATGAAAAACTGTTTTTT. It encodes CASSRSLATNEKLFF.

The V call is TRBV12-3 or TRBV12-4, the J call TRBJ1-5, with 8 bases lining up with TRBD1. CDR3 length: 16 amino acids. V lost 2 bases to trimming and J lost 9 bases; unmatched junction nucleotides: 12. This CDR3 is CASSLSPATGVPPQHF. DNA of the CDR3: TGTGCCAGCAGTTTATCCCCCGCGACAGGGGTTCCGCCCCAGCATTTT.

This clonotype was found a few times. J is TRBJ1-2 and V is TRBV30; TRBD1 aligns across 9 bases. The CDR3 length is 18 residues. J lost 4 bases, V lost 2 bases, and 17 bases had no gene match. The germline V gene has CDR1 GTSNPN and CDR2 SVGIG (reference sequence). For the CDR3, the DNA is TGTGCCTGGAGTCGAGGAACAAACCCCCGGGACAGGGCCTATGGCTACACCTTC. Amino acid sequence: CAWSRGTNPRDRAYGYTF.

This clonotype was detected many times. The chain links TRBV6-2 or TRBV6-3 to TRBJ2-5; D remains unclear. The CDR3 runs to 13 residues. Germline assignment: CDR1 MNHEY and CDR2 SVGEGT. V lost 2 bases, J lost 4 bases, and 8 bases lay in between. The CDR3 bases are TGTGCCAGCAGTTACGGGCGTGGAGAGACCCAGTACTTC. This sequence encodes CASSYGRGETQYF.